This T cell receptor beta chain comes out of a study of type 1 regulatory T cells. At the level of the study: T-allo10 is a Tr1-enriched, alloantigen-specific CD4 T cell product made in vitro.

Per the germline V gene, CDR1 is LGHNA and CDR2 is YSLEER. Trimming took 1 base from V and 5 from J; bases not matched to a gene: 10. The CDR3 loop spans 17 amino acids. TCRdb analysed the reads with MiXCR anew, one entry per CDR3 protein. Found here are 80,000 to 100,000 distinct CDR3 sequences, roughly 31% of them singletons; the top ten hold around 2.3%. The sequenced material came from CD4+ T cells, either the whole sample or a sorted fraction (not recorded which). The J gene is TRBJ2-2, the V gene TRBV4-3; 7 bases agree with TRBD2. The source is a human donor in good health. CDR3 bases: TGCGCCAGCAGCCAAGGAGGGCGCGGGAGTACTACCGGGGAGCTGTTTTTT. Translating it yields CASSQGGRGSTTGELFF.